This TCR beta chain was identified during a study of Tregs in tolerant kidney transplant recipients (dated by TCRdb to about 2019). With respect to the entire study: The study used TCRbeta sequencing to identify donor-specific regulatory T cells before combined kidney and bone marrow transplantation, then tracked those cells after transplant. In 3 healthy controls, several methods of expanding Tregs specific for an allogeneic donor were compared by TCRbeta repertoire sequencing. General study outcomes and caveats: Biological reproducibility was not directly assessed, although technical replication error appeared to be minimal. Because only a small number of patients were included, the study had limitations, and the results will need to be validated in larger populations as well as under other immunosuppression protocols. Expanding Tregs with activated donor B cells appeared to identify the most biologically relevant and donor-specific TCRbeta repertoire.

For TCRbeta CDR3 sequencing, genomic DNA was extracted from sorted cells using the QIAGEN DNeasy Blood and Tissue Kit. High-throughput TCRbeta CDR3 sequencing was carried out commercially through immunoSEQ, with PCR amplification with bias correction and internal controls included. The paper's data handling went like this. A unique productive TCRbeta sequence was defined by the CDR3 nucleotide sequence when primers matched, and otherwise by the CDR3 amino acid sequence together with the Vbeta and Jbeta genes. As a correction for sorting error, sequences shared between sorted populations at a frequency ratio of 2:1 or less were discarded, and the remaining shared sequences were assigned to the higher population. Donor-reactive sequences were defined as at least 5-fold expanded in CFSE-low cells versus unstimulated cells, with frequency of at least 0.01% in CFSE-low cells. Repertoire divergence was quantified by Jensen-Shannon divergence calculated from the top 100 TCRbeta sequences ranked by frequency. For samples with multiple sequencing runs, sorting error was corrected in each run separately before the runs were combined. TCRdb limited this immuneACCESS table to in-frame rearrangements with V and J called. A share of clones is missing; checked studies link under half to unresolved V genes, and the rest is unexplained. V, J and clone size reflect that table, while D and trimming were determined from the DNA. The sample table holds around 52,000 clones, of which more than 70% were seen once. Around 5.2% of the sample rests with the top ten.

A remark on this clone: The antigen this receptor binds is unknown. Base qualities are missing; no much larger clone stands one base away.

Unstimulated Tregs (CD4+CD25+CD127-), CD4+ non-Tregs (CD4+CD25-), CD4 and CD8 cells were FACS-sorted from thawed PBMCs. Blood from healthy controls was obtained either as purchased buffy coats or from healthy volunteers. Healthy control blood was separated into PBMCs by Ficoll density gradient and cryopreserved, and patient PBMCs were collected both before and after transplant. Reading the germline V gene gives CDR1 MDHEN and CDR2 SYDVKM. Between the V and J ends, shortened by 6 bases and 7 bases respectively, the junction contains 13 bases. The CDR3, cysteine through phenylalanine, is 12 amino acids long. Only the CDR3 portion is preserved as DNA: 36 bases, with reading frame beginning at the first base.

The material sequenced was CD4+ T cells from blood. In this chain, TRBV28 is recombined with TRBJ2-7; the D gene is possibly TRBD2, with 5 bases matching. This TCR derives from a human donor in good health. DNA sequence: TGTGCCAGCAGAGCGCCGGGGTCAGAGCAGTACTTC. This sequence encodes CASRAPGSEQYF.